This is a list of T cell receptor beta chains from one sample in a study of beta chain features in type 1 diabetes. Sequencing was performed with immunoSEQ multiplex PCR; in TCRdb, only in-frame clones are kept and a portion is missing. The data show roughly 220,000 clones, 16% seen once. Source material: naive CD4+ T cells from blood. The receptors were gathered from a man aged 25 to 40 with type 1 diabetes. The CDR3 runs from the conserved cysteine through the conserved F or W. A D gene is named only where the DNA matches it firmly. Clone size is given for some rows only: seen once, a few or many times, or a class if the clone is expanded.

TRBJ1-5	15	-	TRBV30	few	CAWSGAYYSNQPQHF	TGTGCCTGGAGTGGGGCATATTATAGCAATCAGCCCCAGCATTTT
TRBJ1-2	11	-	TRBV30	-	CAWSKIRGYTF	TGTGCCTGGAGTAAGATACGTGGCTACACCTTC
TRBJ1-1	14	-	TRBV30	-	CAWSVPRRNTEAFF	TGTGCCTGGAGTGTACCCAGGAGAAACACTGAAGCTTTCTTT
TRBJ1-1	14	-	TRBV28	-	CASSSGQGITEAFF	TGTGCCAGCAGTTCCGGGCAGGGGATAACTGAAGCTTTCTTT
TRBJ2-7	13	TRBD1	TRBV27	few	CASRGTGRYEQYF	TGTGCCAGCAGGGGGACAGGGCGATACGAGCAGTACTTC
TRBJ2-1	16	TRBD2	TRBV28	-	CASSTSGRAFWDEQFF	TGTGCCAGCAGTACTAGCGGGAGGGCCTTCTGGGATGAGCAGTTCTTC
TRBJ2-5	13	-	TRBV9	-	CASSVDNQETQYF	TGTGCCAGCAGCGTAGATAATCAAGAGACCCAGTACTTC
TRBJ1-1	14	TRBD1	TRBV7-2	few	CASSLQTGSSEAFF	TGTGCCAGCAGCTTACAGACAGGGTCGTCTGAAGCTTTCTTT
TRBJ2-1	13	TRBD1	TRBV18	-	CASSPETGMGQFF	TGTGCCAGCTCACCAGAGACAGGGATGGGGCAGTTCTTC
TRBJ2-7	13	TRBD2	TRBV29-1	few	CSPRGGLRDEQYF	TGCAGCCCCCGGGGGGGTCTTAGGGACGAGCAGTACTTC
TRBJ1-1	13	-	TRBV29-1	-	CSVERSRNTEAFF	TGCAGCGTTGAAAGGTCGAGGAACACTGAAGCTTTCTTT
TRBJ2-7	14	-	TRBV4-1	few	CASSQRAGHYEQYF	TGCGCCAGCAGCCAACGGGCAGGCCACTACGAGCAGTACTTC
TRBJ2-7	15	-	TRBV23-1	few	CASSQFGRKSCEQYF	TGCGCCAGCAGTCAATTCGGGCGGAAAAGTTGCGAGCAGTACTTC